This T cell receptor beta chain was retrieved from a study of Graves' ophthalmopathy and Graves' hyperthyroidism (dated by TCRdb to 2017 to 2018). Looking at the study overall: Peripheral blood was collected at initial diagnosis, before any treatment. An independent validation cohort comprised 18 hyperthyroidism patients and 15 to 17 patients who later progressed from hyperthyroidism to ophthalmopathy. Following sample collection, hyperthyroidism patients were given methimazole at a starting dose of 30 mg daily, and ophthalmopathy patients were given high-dose intravenous methylprednisolone. In about 6 hyperthyroidism patients, the T-cell repertoire of thyroid tissue was compared with the T-cell repertoire of blood. To explore V-J signatures that separate ophthalmopathy from hyperthyroidism, a discovery set of about 96 patients was enrolled, consisting of 40 to 45 with ophthalmopathy and fewer than 60 with stable hyperthyroidism. In total, 135 blood samples were TCR-sequenced: 43 ophthalmopathy, some 75 hyperthyroidism and some 17 hyperthyroidism-to-ophthalmopathy patients. TCR beta repertoire signatures were used to distinguish Graves' ophthalmopathy from Graves' hyperthyroidism and to predict progression to ophthalmopathy. For training and testing, the 100 or so patients in the discovery cohort were randomly divided in a 7:3 ratio.

Paper-wide results and their limitations: Most expanded thyroid clonotypes with a frequency above 0.001 also appeared in blood, which suggests that blood repertoires may reflect the immune response in the thyroid. The 13-signature model separated ophthalmopathy from stable hyperthyroidism with 87.88% sensitivity and almost 84% specificity in cross-validation, and 80%/75% in the test set. No statistical method was used to set the sample size in advance, and the investigators knew which group each participant was assigned to. In validation, the model predicted ophthalmopathy progression with less than 71% sensitivity and 72.22% specificity; roughly 11 predicted patients were CT-confirmed with GO in a median of around 6 months.

This clonotype was found many times. Its antigen is unknown. One base away there is no much larger clone; base qualities are not given. Ophthalmopathy patients were characterized by moderately to severely active disease, a Clinical Activity Score of at least 3, a NOSPECS grade of at least 4, and a disease duration under 3 months. Patients were excluded if they had other autoimmune diseases, uncontrolled infections, pregnancy or lactation. Clinical symptoms, serum thyroxine, TRAb, thyroid ultrasound and orbital computed tomography were used for diagnosis. Ficoll-Paque density gradient centrifugation was used to isolate PBMCs from around 10 ml of fresh peripheral blood. Trizol reagent was used to extract the total RNA, and its quality was then checked on an Agilent 2100 Bioanalyzer. For repertoire sequencing, TCR beta CDR3 regions were amplified from RNA transcripts. HTBI primers and the Qiagen OneStep RT-PCR kit were used in a first-round RT-PCR, which was followed by a second-round multiplex PCR, size selection and purification. Sequencing of the libraries was carried out on an Illumina HiSeq2000 in paired-end mode with 100 bp reads. For the original study's pipeline: SOAPnuke was used to process the reads, throwing out any read that had adapters, had uncalled bases, had a mean Phred below 15, or lacked an exact constant-primer or identifier match. COPE v1.2.5 was used to merge the high-quality paired reads. Unique nucleotide sequences were defined as clonotypes and aligned to IMGT TRB V, D and J references using MiTCR v1.1. Only V-J combinations with frequency above 0.0001 were analysed, covering 99.2% of repertoires. A TCR clonal expansion and chaos score per V-J combination was defined as the ratio of F50 clonal expansion to chaos observed in the TCRdist matrix. Features were reduced by Welch's t-statistics and random forest to roughly 14 V-J combinations, which fed a naive Bayes classifier. Thyroid-blood repertoire similarity was quantified with the Morisita-Horn index. The public reads were run again by TCRdb, first through fastp at Q25 and then through MiXCR, and only productive beta chains were kept. A single entry per CDR3 protein holds the most common genes and DNA from its merged rows. The V and J calls follow TCRdb's processing rather than the paper's. Here the sample has approximately 500,000 distinct CDR3 sequences; about an eighth occur a single time. Around 9.8% of the sample comes from the top ten.

There are 12 amino acids in the CDR3, from cysteine to phenylalanine inclusive. Left in the record is the CDR3 DNA by itself, 36 bases read in frame from the first base. V gives up 4 bases and J gives up 4 bases, and the segment between their germline ends measures 10 bases. CDR1 and CDR2 are drawn from the germline V gene: SQVTM, ANQGSEA. The chain is encoded by TRBV29-1 joined to TRBJ1-2, with the D gene too uncertain to name. The source material was blood. The receptor's source is a woman in her twenties or thirties with Graves' ophthalmopathy. Donor details come from another sample of the same person, matched by shared clones. At the DNA level, the sequence is TGCAGCGTTGGCGGGGAACTCTATGGCTACACCTTC. Translated, this gives CSVGGELYGYTF.